The 30 T cell receptor delta chains given below trace back to one sample, sequenced in a study of Vδ1+ human thymocytes. Antigen specificity for these receptors is unknown. Study results and limitations: In the thymus, TRG and TRD repertoires looked highly polyclonal with Gaussian CDR3 lengths.

RNA was extracted from the cells and then reverse transcribed. The CDR3 regions were amplified by multiplex PCR from V-gene primers to a constant-region primer. TCRdb re-called the multiplex PCR reads using CATT. In the table there are around 26,000 delta-chain clones, about 31% of which are singletons. Sequencing was done on a sample of Vdelta1+ gamma-delta thymocytes from the thymus. This sample's subset: FACS-sorted CD3+ TCRalphabeta- TCRVdelta1+ TCRVdelta2- thymocytes. The receptors shown here come from a boy younger than two who had congenital heart surgery.

This clone was observed at least ten times. This rearrangement joins TRDV1 to TRDJ1; TRDD3 aligns across 12 bases. J lost 0 bases, V lost 3 bases, and 17 bases had no gene match. The length of the CDR3 is 21 residues. The germline V gene has CDR1 TSWWSYY and CDR2 QGS. Here the CDR3 DNA reads TGTGCTCTTGGGGACGGCCCCCAGGTGTACTGGGGGATACCGCACACCGATAAACTCATCTTT. Protein product: CALGDGPQVYWGIPHTDKLIF.

The J gene is TRDJ1, the V gene TRDV1; 11 bases fit TRDD3. The CDR3 is 24 amino acids. Losses at the gene ends were 4 bases for V and 0 bases for J; bases not matched to a gene: 28. Germline V gives CDR1 TSWWSYY, CDR2 QGS. CDR3: CALGGLESRPLYWGIAIYTDKLIF. In nucleotides, the CDR3 is TGTGCTCTTGGGGGCCTTGAATCCCGGCCGCTCTACTGGGGGATAGCTATTTACACCGATAAACTCATCTTT.

This clone appeared a few times. The chain links TRDV1 to TRDJ1, with D hard to call. This CDR3 region has 16 residues. CDR1 and CDR2 from the germline V gene are TSWWSYY and QGS. Trimming removed 4 bases from V and 10 bases from J, with 25 bases in between. The CDR3 here is CALGGLSRVSSGRLIF. In nucleotides, the CDR3 is TGTGCTCTTGGGGGCCTTTCCCGGGTTAGCTCGGGTAGACTCATCTTT.

The table lists this clone with a few counts. The genes are TRDV1 and TRDJ1; D is perhaps TRDD3 (8 bases). CDR3 length: 20 amino acids. V was trimmed by 0 bases and J by 0 bases, leaving 23 bases between them. In germline, CDR1 is TSWWSYY, CDR2 QGS. CDR3 nucleotides: TGTGCTCTTGGGGAACTTGCCTTCCTTATTACTGGGGGTTACACCGATAAACTCATCTTT. As protein: CALGELAFLITGGYTDKLIF.

This clone has only a few counts. The chain joins TRDV1 to TRDJ1; 10 nucleotides match TRDD3. This CDR3 is 17 amino acids long. V lost 2 bases to trimming and J lost 1 base; unmatched junction nucleotides: 7. In germline, CDR1 is TSWWSYY, CDR2 QGS. The CDR3, as DNA: TGTGCTCTTGGGGAAACTGGGGGATCGGGGGTCACCGATAAACTCATCTTT. Protein: CALGETGGSGVTDKLIF.

V and J are TRDV1 and TRDJ1, with D perhaps given as TRDD2 or TRDD3 (7 bases each). The V and J ends lost 4 bases and 3 bases respectively, with 42 bases between them. Germline CDR1 and CDR2: TSWWSYY and QGS. The CDR3 extends over 24 amino acids. CDR3 sequence: CALGGGPSCPLAGDQLLFADKLIF. CDR3 DNA sequence: TGTGCTCTTGGGGGCGGACCTTCCTGTCCCTTAGCGGGGGATCAACTGCTCTTCGCCGATAAACTCATCTTT.

This sequence joins TRDV1 and TRDJ1; D uncertain. V gave up 3 bases and J gave up 0 bases, with 26 bases separating them. The CDR3 has 20 amino acids. Germline CDR1 is TSWWSYY and CDR2 is QGS. In DNA form, the CDR3 reads TGTGCTCTTGGGGAGGTTTTTATAGACCACTTACTGTCCTACACCGATAAACTCATCTTT. It yields the protein CALGEVFIDHLLSYTDKLIF.

The rearrangement joins TRDV1 to TRDJ1, with a possible D match to TRDD3 (6 bases). Per germline, CDR1 TSWWSYY and CDR2 QGS. V lost 0 bases and J 10 bases, leaving 30 bases between the germline ends. The CDR3 totals 19 residues. The CDR3 loop reads CALGELDPFLPWGQEGLIF. The CDR3, as DNA: TGTGCTCTTGGGGAACTAGACCCTTTTCTCCCCTGGGGACAGGAGGGACTCATCTTT.

In the case of this clone: This specimen includes other DNA sequences encoding the same CDR3. The chain couples TRDV1 to TRDJ1, with a tentative D call TRDD2 (7 bases). CDR1 is TSWWSYY, CDR2 QGS, per germline. Trimming cost V 5 bases and J 4 bases, with 26 bases left between them. The CDR3 totals 18 residues. This chain's CDR3 is CALGPPFLYWVPGDKLIF. CDR3 bases: TGTGCTCTTGGGCCACCCTTCCTTTACTGGGTCCCGGGCGATAAACTCATCTTT.

The chain recombines TRDV1 with TRDJ1, with a weak D call TRDD3 (6 bases). V shed 3 bases and J shed 3 bases, with 17 bases lying between them. The CDR3 has 16 residues. Germline CDR1 and CDR2: TSWWSYY and QGS. CDR3 nucleotide sequence: TGTGCTCTTGGGGAGGGGATGCCTTGGGAATCCGATAAACTCATCTTT. Amino acid sequence: CALGEGMPWESDKLIF.

The V gene is TRDV1, the J gene TRDJ1; D gene uncertain. This CDR3 region has 18 residues. V lost 2 bases to trimming and J lost 0 bases, with 19 bases between them. CDR1 is TSWWSYY, CDR2 QGS, per germline. CDR3 DNA: TGTGCTCTTGGGGAATTCACGCTTCGGCCAAAATACACCGATAAACTCATCTTT. Its translation: CALGEFTLRPKYTDKLIF.

This sequence joins TRDV1 and TRDJ1; D may be TRDD2 (5 bases). The CDR3 totals 22 residues. Germline V gene sequence: CDR1 TSWWSYY, CDR2 QGS. V lost 0 bases, J lost 2 bases, and 31 bases lay in between. CDR3 protein: CALGELSASPGGRSTVTDKLIF. The CDR3 DNA sequence: TGTGCTCTTGGGGAACTATCGGCTTCCCCGGGAGGCCGTTCAACAGTGACCGATAAACTCATCTTT.

This clone was recorded at least ten times. In the same sample, other DNA sequences code for this CDR3. The chain employs TRDV2 and TRDJ2, with 8 bases matching TRDD3. Germline CDR1 reads GEAIGNYY; CDR2 reads EKD. V lost 1 base to trimming and J lost 6 bases; unmatched junction nucleotides: 33. The CDR3 is made up of 24 amino acids. In DNA, the CDR3 is TGTGCCTGTGACACTAAGGGATACGCTGAACCAGCTGTTGTTTTTGAGTATGGAGCAGCACAACTCTTCTTT. Its protein product is CACDTKGYAEPAVVFEYGAAQLFF.

This clone is categorized as medium-sized. This sample includes further DNA sequences coding for the same CDR3. The chain has TRDV1 and TRDJ1; 7 bases align to TRDD3. The CDR3 runs 18 residues. Germline trimming cut 1 base from V and 0 bases from J; bases unmatched to any gene: 11. Germline V gives CDR1 TSWWSYY, CDR2 QGS. CDR3 region: CALGERAWWGTNTDKLIF. CDR3 nucleotides: TGTGCTCTTGGGGAACGAGCTTGGTGGGGGACAAACACCGATAAACTCATCTTT.

The rearrangement uses TRDV1 and TRDJ1, with 8 positions matching TRDD3. J was trimmed by 0 bases and V by 2 bases; bases with no gene match: 20. Germline CDR1 TSWWSYY, CDR2 QGS. This CDR3 spans 21 amino acids. Written as DNA, the CDR3 is TGTGCTCTTGGGGAAAGGGCTCGTGTGCCTATCCGGGGGATATACACCGATAAACTCATCTTT. Translated: CALGERARVPIRGIYTDKLIF.

On this clone itself: A much larger clone differs by one base, so this may be a read error. The rearrangement joins TRDV1 to TRDJ1; D is undetermined. The CDR3 spans 17 residues. Germline-derived CDR1 and CDR2 are TSWWSYY and QGS. The V end lost 0 bases, the J end lost 0 bases, and 14 bases lay between the germline ends. The CDR3 sequence: CALGELSSQTYTDKLIF. DNA of the CDR3: TGTGCTCTTGGGGAACTCTCCTCCCAGACGTACACCGATAAACTCATCTTT.

The chain combines TRDV1 with TRDJ1, with D possibly TRDD3 on 5 matching bases. The CDR3 runs to 17 residues. The germline V gene encodes CDR1 TSWWSYY and CDR2 QGS. Trimming took 0 bases from V and 2 from J, leaving 16 bases between them. CDR3 bases: TGTGCTCTTGGGGAACTGCAGTGGGGACGGGGGACCGATAAACTCATCTTT. Protein: CALGELQWGRGTDKLIF.

This clone was picked up a small number of times. The rearrangement links TRDV1 to TRDJ1, with TRDD3 matching over 7 bases. The germline V gene has CDR1 TSWWSYY and CDR2 QGS. The V and J ends lost 0 bases and 2 bases, in that order; junction bases with no gene match: 30. This CDR3 has 24 residues. The CDR3 sequence: CALGELTGPLPIVLGPWATDKLIF. The CDR3, as DNA: TGTGCTCTTGGGGAACTAACCGGGCCCCTCCCGATCGTACTGGGGCCCTGGGCTACCGATAAACTCATCTTT.

Judged by abundance, this clone is medium-sized. The sample has other DNA sequences that encode this CDR3 too. The chain recombines TRDV1 with TRDJ1; TRDD3 matches at 7 bases. V dropped 3 bases and J dropped 3; count of bases not matched to a gene: 22. The CDR3 is 20 residues long. Germline V gene lookup returns CDR1 TSWWSYY and CDR2 QGS. DNA of the CDR3: TGTGCTCTTGGGGACCCTTACCTTACGTCAGTGGATCTGGGGGCCGATAAACTCATCTTT. It translates to CALGDPYLTSVDLGADKLIF.

This clone has only a few counts. The J gene is TRDJ2, the V gene TRDV1; TRDD3 aligns across 8 bases. Germline CDR1 is TSWWSYY and CDR2 is QGS. V shed 5 bases, J shed 3 bases, and the junction held 35 bases outside the gene matches. This CDR3 region has 25 residues. The DNA of the CDR3 is TGTGCTCTTGGGCGCGGTCTTCCCCCTATGGCCCTTGCTTACTGGGGGGGTAACCTGACAGCACAACTCTTCTTT. Protein product: CALGRGLPPMALAYWGGNLTAQLFF.

Regarding this clone: This may come from a read error, since a much larger clone is one base off. The genes are TRDV1 and TRDJ1; a weak D match, TRDD2 (9 bases). The V gene's germline CDR1 is TSWWSYY and CDR2 QGS. The CDR3 covers 20 residues. The DNA of the CDR3 is TGTGCTCTTGGGGACCACAGGCCTTCCTACGCTCTGGGGGACACCGATAAACCCATCTTT. Protein: CALGDHRPSYALGDTDKPIF.

This clone is deemed medium-sized (0.01 to 0.1%). The rearrangement joins TRDV2 to TRDJ1; TRDD3 matches 13 bases. V trimming: 0 bases; J trimming: 5 bases; junction bases outside the gene matches: 26. Germline V gene data show CDR1 as GEAIGNYY and CDR2 as EKD. The CDR3 covers 23 residues. CDR3 amino acids: CACDTGTYYWGIRVSLAWDKLIF. The DNA for the CDR3 is TGTGCCTGTGACACCGGGACCTACTACTGGGGGATACGCGTATCGTTAGCTTGGGATAAACTCATCTTT.

The gene calls are TRDV1 and TRDJ1, with TRDD3 matching 11 bases. J lost 3 bases, V lost 2 bases, and 5 bases had no gene match. In germline, CDR1 is TSWWSYY, CDR2 QGS. CDR3 length: 16 amino acids. The CDR3 nucleotides read TGTGCTCTTGGGGAATTAACCTGGGGGATACCCGATAAACTCATCTTT. It codes for CALGELTWGIPDKLIF.

This clone was detected only a few times. The V gene is TRDV1, the J gene TRDJ1, with D possibly being TRDD3 (5 bases). The CDR3 spans 20 residues. Germline loops: CDR1 TSWWSYY, CDR2 QGS. The ends were cut back, 1 base at V and 0 bases at J, with 24 bases in the middle. CDR3 bases: TGTGCTCTTGGGGAACCTTCTCTTAAGGGGGTATTCAAGTACACCGATAAACTCATCTTT. Translated, it gives CALGEPSLKGVFKYTDKLIF.

The chain recombines TRDV1 with TRDJ1; TRDD3 matches at 8 bases. Germline V gene lookup returns CDR1 TSWWSYY and CDR2 QGS. The trim removed 2 bases at V and 0 bases at J, leaving 35 bases unmatched. CDR3 length: 26 amino acids. The CDR3 sequence is CALGEFHHRPPSGGCTGGTHTDKLIF. The CDR3 DNA is TGTGCTCTTGGGGAATTTCATCATCGACCACCGTCCGGGGGATGTACTGGGGGCACGCACACCGATAAACTCATCTTT.

This clone came up once. V gene TRDV1 combines with J gene TRDJ1; 13 nucleotides line up with TRDD3. With 3 bases clipped from V and 10 bases from J, the junction kept 20 bases outside the gene matches. This CDR3 region has 19 residues. Germline loops: CDR1 TSWWSYY, CDR2 QGS. The CDR3 reads CALGDLPSYLRLGDTVLIF. CDR3 coding DNA: TGTGCTCTTGGGGACCTGCCTTCCTACCTTCGACTGGGGGATACGGTACTCATCTTT.

For this clone: Possible read error: a much larger clone is one base away. The J gene is TRDJ1, the V gene TRDV1, with 12 bases that match TRDD3. This CDR3 is built from 25 residues. Germline V gene sequence: CDR1 TSWWSYY, CDR2 QGS. This CDR3 is CARGELTRPGYGTGGYPFYTDKLIF. The CDR3 coding sequence is TGTGCTCGTGGGGAACTGACACGTCCAGGTTACGGTACTGGGGGATACCCCTTCTACACCGATAAACTCATCTTT.

This clone was observed a few times. The chain links TRDV1 to TRDJ1; 8 nucleotides agree with TRDD3. Germline V gene lookup returns CDR1 TSWWSYY and CDR2 QGS. The CDR3 is 21 amino acids. V was pared by 1 base and J by 0 bases, with 19 bases of the junction left unmatched. DNA for the CDR3: TGTGCTCTTGGGGAACGGTCCCACGAACGAGGGTCCTGGGGGAACACCGATAAACTCATCTTT. Translated: CALGERSHERGSWGNTDKLIF.

This chain uses TRDV1 with TRDJ1; 8 bases are a match to TRDD3. CDR3 length: 22 amino acids. Germline V gives CDR1 TSWWSYY, CDR2 QGS. J lost 0 bases, V lost 4 bases, and 25 bases had no gene match. In DNA, the CDR3 is TGTGCTCTTGGGGGACAAGCAAAGTCATACGCTACTGGGGGCCCTTACACCGATAAACTCATCTTT. Amino acid sequence: CALGGQAKSYATGGPYTDKLIF.

The chain has TRDV1 and TRDJ1, with 7 positions matching TRDD2. Germline-derived CDR1 and CDR2 are TSWWSYY and QGS. The CDR3 totals 23 residues. V gave up 0 bases and J gave up 1 base; unmatched junction bases: 26. The CDR3 DNA reads as TGTGCTCTTGGGGAACTCCCTTCGCCTTCCTCTGGGAGATACTGTCGTCCCACCGATAAACTCATCTTT. Amino acids: CALGELPSPSSGRYCRPTDKLIF.